This T cell receptor beta chain was recorded in a study of T cell repertoires in cytomegalovirus infection. The germline CDR1 and CDR2 sequences are MGHRA and YSYEKL. With 2 bases removed from V and 0 bases from J, the gap between germline ends came to 11 bases. CDR3 size: 15 residues. TCRdb itself ran the reads through MiXCR, one entry per CDR3 protein. The data show hundreds of thousands of distinct CDR3 sequences, with 33% seen just once and 18% held by the top ten. Findings and limits, study-wide: The ex vivo response showed dominance by HLA-C-restricted CMV-specific TCR beta clonotypes. Cumulated frequencies of public TCR beta families served to identify carriers of CMV plus the relevant HLA.

For this clonotype: What it binds is unknown.

The TCR originated in a human donor in good health (CMV status not recorded). Some clones in this sample may be carry-over from other donors' samples. V usage is TRBV4-1 and J usage is TRBJ2-7; no firm D call. This material consisted of cultured PBMCs, taken from culture after CMV antigen stimulation. The CDR3 bases are TGCGCCAGCAGCCAAATCCTAGATCCCTCCTACGAGCAGTACTTC. It specifies CASSQILDPSYEQYF.